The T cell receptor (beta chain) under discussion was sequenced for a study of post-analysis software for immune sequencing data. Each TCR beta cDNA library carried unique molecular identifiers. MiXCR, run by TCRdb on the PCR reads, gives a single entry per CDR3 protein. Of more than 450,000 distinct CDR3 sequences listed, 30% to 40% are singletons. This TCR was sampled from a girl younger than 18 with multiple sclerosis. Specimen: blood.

The chain's CDR3 is CASRRDRGNTEAFF. For the CDR3, the DNA is TGTGCCAGCAGAAGGGACAGGGGGAACACTGAAGCTTTCTTT. V usage is TRBV2 and J usage is TRBJ1-1; 10 bases line up with TRBD1. Trimming cost V 6 bases and J 1 base; bases outside gene matches: 2. The CDR3 sequence is 14 residues long. Germline V gene data show CDR1 as SNHLY and CDR2 as FYNNEI.